This entry is about one T cell receptor (beta chain). Other DNA sequences in the sample encode the same CDR3. This entry is derived from a study of blood T cell repertoires in COVID-19. Looking at the study overall: From the United States, Italy and Spain came samples of acute and convalescent COVID-19. T cells, B-cell-depleted T cells, or PBMCs supplied cDNA or gDNA.

The CDR3 contains 14 residues. Per germline, CDR1 SGHKS and CDR2 YYEKEE (reference sequence). Trimming cost V 4 bases and J 4 bases; bases outside gene matches: 5. Under the authors' procedure: Reference gene primer amplification gave nucleated cell count estimates. Generated by immunoSEQ multiplex PCR, the TCRdb table keeps only in-frame clones and is missing some. The D gene and trimming were derived from the DNA, and the V and J assignments and clone size from that table. The sample gives roughly 250,000 clones, 84% of which show up once; less than 2% is in the top ten. This sequence was found in a woman aged 40 to 55 who had recovered from COVID-19. The chain recombines TRBV5-5 with TRBJ1-1; 9 bases align to TRBD1. Material: peripheral blood. The CDR3 spells CASSLRQGGTEAFF. DNA of the CDR3: TGTGCCAGCAGCCTCCGACAGGGGGGCACTGAAGCTTTCTTT. The full variable domain, its missing parts supplied by reference TRBV5-5 and TRBJ1-1, is DAGVTQSPTHLIKTRGQQVTLRCSPISGHKSVSWYQQVLGQGPQFIFQYYEKEERGRGNFPDRFSARQFPNYSSELNVNALLLGDSALYLCASSLRQGGTEAFFGQGTRLTVV.